These 2 T cell receptor beta chains were all obtained from the same sample, sequenced in a study of cytomegalovirus exposure and HLA in healthy donors. This PCR relied on a set of 60 Vbeta primers and 13 Jbeta primers. Clones were read by immunoSEQ multiplex PCR, and TCRdb kept only the in-frame ones, dropping some. Of 150,000 to 200,000 clones detected, 75% to 85% appear once; the ten largest clones hold 6% to 8%. The sequencing input was PBMCs. The receptors derive from a male donor in good health and CMV-seropositive.

The rearrangement uses TRBV30 and TRBJ2-3, with D perhaps TRBD2 (6 bases). The CDR3 is 15 residues long. Trimming left V 5 bases short and J 0 bases short, with 15 bases between. CDR1 and CDR2 (germline): GTSNPN, SVGIG (reference sequence). This chain's CDR3 is CAWDSLGLSTDTQYF. In DNA, the CDR3 is TGTGCCTGGGATTCATTGGGACTTAGCACAGATACGCAGTATTTT.

This chain uses TRBV11-2 with TRBJ2-1; D unresolved. Looked up from germline, CDR1 is SGHAT and CDR2 is FQNNGV. The V end was cut by 6 bases, the J end by 6 bases, with 9 bases between. The CDR3 runs to 12 residues. The CDR3: CASRSPRNEQFF. Here the CDR3 DNA reads TGTGCCAGCAGGTCCCCCCGCAATGAGCAGTTCTTC.